Reported below is one T cell receptor beta chain. What it recognizes is unknown. The authors sequenced patients whose flow cytometry had shown CD8+CD57+ cell expansion. In all patients, the disease was severe acquired aplastic anemia. Prior therapy had not been administered to any patient at the time of blood sampling. The data stem from a study of CD8+CD57+ T cells in acquired aplastic anemia. Study information: DNA from sorted CD4+ and CD8+ cells averaged roughly 3.2 ug. Points from the study as a whole: Roughly 27 sequences, all CD8+ CDR3, were shared between patients and controls.

The CDR3 length is 17 residues. Losses at the gene ends were 3 bases for V and 3 bases for J; bases not matched to a gene: 9. Germline loops: CDR1 LNHDA, CDR2 SQIVND (reference sequence). Template material for TCR beta VDJ and CDR3 profiling consisted of genomic DNA. TCRdb itself ran the reads through MiXCR, one entry per CDR3 protein. The top ten hold about three fifths of the sample, which has around 200,000 distinct CDR3 sequences, approximately 65% seen once. Sequencing used sorted CD4+, CD8+, or CD8+CD57+ T cells (not recorded which) from PBMCs. The sequence was obtained from a human donor with aplastic anemia. The chain combines TRBV19 with TRBJ1-4, with TRBD1 matching over 8 bases. The CDR3 coding sequence is TGTGCCAGTAGTATTTCGGCAGGGGGCACTGCTAATGAAAAACTGTTTTTT. Its protein is CASSISAGGTANEKLFF.